A selection of T cell receptor beta chains follows, all from one sample in a study of regulatory T cells in long-lasting Graves disease. TCRdb fed the multiplex PCR reads into MiXCR, producing one record per CDR3 protein. The data contain about 240,000 distinct CDR3 sequences, around 20% of them singletons. The source was peripheral blood mononuclear cells (PBMCs), collected at new diagnosis, from a patient treated with antithyroid drugs. The receptors shown here come from a female donor with Graves disease. The CDR3 runs from the conserved cysteine through the conserved F or W. D genes are given only for firm matches. Size is stated for part of the rows, as once, few or many counts, or as a class when the clone is expanded.

v_call,j_call,clone_size,d_call,cdr3_nt,cdr3_aa
TRBV6-1,TRBJ2-7,many,.,TGTGCCAGCAGGGCGGGGGCGGCCGAGCAGTACTTC,CASRAGAAEQYF
TRBV18,TRBJ2-3,few,.,TGTGCCAGCTCGGGTTCGCAGCGCGGGATGGATACGCAGTATTTT,CASSGSQRGMDTQYF
TRBV28,TRBJ1-5,many,.,TGTGCCAGCAGTTTGTGGGTGGCAGCTGGGGCTCAGCCCCAGCATTTT,CASSLWVAAGAQPQHF
TRBV20-1,TRBJ2-7,many,TRBD2,TGCAGTGCTAGACCGACTAGCGGATCCTACGAGCAGTACTTC,CSARPTSGSYEQYF
TRBV4-1,TRBJ1-2,.,.,TGCGCCAGCAGCCAACAGGGAGGCTATGGCTACACCTTC,CASSQQGGYGYTF
TRBV15,TRBJ2-7,many,TRBD1,TGTGCCACCAGCAGAGATCATTCTGACAGGGCTCACGAGCAGTACTTC,CATSRDHSDRAHEQYF
TRBV5-1,TRBJ2-3,few,TRBD2,TGCGCCAGCAGCTTCCTAGCGGGATTCACAGATACGCAGTATTTT,CASSFLAGFTDTQYF
TRBV10-3,TRBJ2-7,many,TRBD2,TGTGCCATCAGTGTAGGTGGGAGGGCCTTCGAGCAGTACTTC,CAISVGGRAFEQYF
TRBV11-2,TRBJ2-4,many,TRBD1,TGTGCCAGCAAAGGACAGGGAGGTGACATTCAGTACTTC,CASKGQGGDIQYF
TRBV12-3/TRBV12-4,TRBJ1-1,many,.,TGTGCCAGCAGTTTCCCACCCCCCACTGAAGCTTTCTTT,CASSFPPPTEAFF
TRBV12-3/TRBV12-4,TRBJ1-1,many,.,TGTGCCAGCAGTACTATAAGGGCTGAAGCTTTCTTT,CASSTIRAEAFF
TRBV10-3,TRBJ1-1,many,.,TGTGCCATCAGCGGACACGCCGGGGGGACTGAAGCTTTCTTT,CAISGHAGGTEAFF
TRBV20-1,TRBJ2-5,few,.,TGCAGTGCTAAAAGGTGGAACCAAGAGACCCAGTACTTC,CSAKRWNQETQYF
TRBV5-1,TRBJ1-3,.,.,TGCGCCAGCAGCCGGGGAAGGGTCACTGGAAACACCATATATTTT,CASSRGRVTGNTIYF
TRBV20-1,TRBJ1-5,many,.,TGCAGTGCTAGTTACAGGGCTGGCAATCAGCCCCAGCATTTT,CSASYRAGNQPQHF
TRBV7-8,TRBJ1-2,many,.,TGTGCCAGCAGCCCACGGGCTGTCTCGCAGTCCTATGGCTACACCTTC,CASSPRAVSQSYGYTF
TRBV7-2,TRBJ2-7,many,.,TGTGCCAGCAGCTGGGGGTCCGTTTCCTACGAGCAGTACTTC,CASSWGSVSYEQYF
TRBV20-1,TRBJ2-2,.,TRBD2,TGCAGTGCTAATAGCGGGGGGACGAACACCGGGGAGCTGTTTTTT,CSANSGGTNTGELFF
TRBV5-1,TRBJ2-5,many,TRBD1,TGCGCCAGCAGCCCGAGGACAGGGAGGGAGACCCAGTACTTC,CASSPRTGRETQYF
TRBV15,TRBJ2-1,many,.,TGTGCCACCAGCAGAGACAGACAGCCCTACAATGAGCAGTTCTTC,CATSRDRQPYNEQFF
TRBV28,TRBJ1-2,once,.,TGTGCCAGCAGTCCCCGGACCTCTAACTATGGCTACACCTTC,CASSPRTSNYGYTF
TRBV5-6,TRBJ1-6,many,TRBD1,TGTGCCAGCAGTCGGCCCGGGACAGCTAAGTCACCCCTCCACTTT,CASSRPGTAKSPLHF
TRBV12-3/TRBV12-4,TRBJ2-1,many,.,TGTGCCAGCAGTTTAGGCGCGACAAGCTCCTACAATGAGCAGTTCTTC,CASSLGATSSYNEQFF
TRBV15,TRBJ1-1,.,.,TGTGCCACCAGCAGTGGGAGTGGAGCTTTCTTT,CATSSGSGAFF
TRBV7-3,TRBJ2-3,.,TRBD2,TGTGCCAGCAGCTATACCCCGGGACTAGCGGGTGTAGGCACAGATACGCAGTATTTT,CASSYTPGLAGVGTDTQYF
TRBV2,TRBJ2-3,few,TRBD1,TGTGCCAGCAGTGACACAGGGGGCGGGGACACAGATACGCAGTATTTT,CASSDTGGGDTDTQYF
TRBV7-2,TRBJ2-5,.,TRBD1,TGTGCCAGCAGCCGAGGACAGGAAGAGACCCAGTACTTC,CASSRGQEETQYF
TRBV18,TRBJ1-2,few,TRBD1,TGTGCCAGCTCACCAGGGACAGGGGGCGACTATGGCTACACCTTC,CASSPGTGGDYGYTF
TRBV7-3,TRBJ2-1,many,TRBD2,TGTGCCAGCAGCCCCCGACTAGCGGGAGTATCTAATGAGCAGTTCTTC,CASSPRLAGVSNEQFF
TRBV12-3/TRBV12-4,TRBJ2-1,many,.,TGTGCCAGCAGCCTGACCGGGACCGTAAACAATGAGCAGTTCTTC,CASSLTGTVNNEQFF
TRBV20-1,TRBJ2-5,.,TRBD2,TGCAGTGCTCTACGGCGGACTAGCGGGGGGGGAGAGACCCAGTACTTC,CSALRRTSGGGETQYF
TRBV29-1,TRBJ1-1,.,.,TGCAGCGTTGAGGAGCAGAGAGAACAGGGTGGCACTGAAGCTTTCTTT,CSVEEQREQGGTEAFF
TRBV28,TRBJ2-3,many,.,TGTGCCAGCAGTTTAAACAGGGTGAAGACAGATACGCAGTATTTT,CASSLNRVKTDTQYF
TRBV3-1,TRBJ1-1,many,TRBD1,TGTGCCAGCAGCCTACGAACAGGGGAGACTTTCTTT,CASSLRTGETFF
TRBV18,TRBJ2-5,.,.,TGTGCCAGCTCCCCGCGGCTGCAAGAGACCCAGTACTTC,CASSPRLQETQYF
TRBV6-9,TRBJ1-1,many,.,TGTGCCAGCAGTTACGGGGCGGGTGAAGCTTTCTTT,CASSYGAGEAFF
TRBV27,TRBJ1-1,once,TRBD1,TGTGCCAGCAGCCCCAGGGGGCAAACTGAAGCTTTCTTT,CASSPRGQTEAFF